One and the same sample provided the 5 T cell receptor beta chains below, sequenced in a study of T cell changes during pregnancy in multiple sclerosis. Generated by immunoSEQ multiplex PCR, the TCRdb table keeps only in-frame clones and is missing some. The table has 33,000 or so clones, around 90% seen once. Specimen: peripheral blood, collected in the third trimester of pregnancy. The receptors were sampled from a female donor in good health, enrolled as a control in a pregnancy study.

The J gene is TRBJ1-1, the V gene TRBV6-5; perhaps TRBD1 as D (5 bases). The CDR3 loop spans 13 amino acids. Per the germline V gene, CDR1 is MNHEY and CDR2 is SVGAGI. Deletions cut 8 bases from V and 1 base from J, with 11 bases between. The CDR3 coding sequence is TGTGCCAGCGCGGGACCGACGAACACTGAAGCTTTCTTT. It yields the protein CASAGPTNTEAFF.

This clone was counted once. The rearrangement links TRBV5-6 to TRBJ2-3; TRBD2 agrees at 12 bases. Looked up from germline, CDR1 is SGHDT and CDR2 is YYEEEE. The J segment lost 3 bases and the V segment lost 4 bases, leaving 3 bases of the junction unmatched. CDR3 length equals 15 residues. The CDR3 reads CASSLGLAGTDTQYF. The CDR3 DNA sequence: TGTGCCAGCAGCCTTGGACTAGCGGGAACAGATACGCAGTATTTT.

The chain is built from TRBV4-3 and TRBJ1-2; TRBD1 agrees at 9 bases. V was clipped by 5 bases and J by 3 bases; unmatched bases: 7. Per the germline V gene, CDR1 is LGHNA and CDR2 is YSLEER. This CDR3 has 15 residues. CDR3 sequence (DNA): TGCGCCAGCAGCGAGGGGACAGGGAGGCACTATGGCTACACCTTC. Its protein product is CASSEGTGRHYGYTF.

The rearrangement joins TRBV4-1 to TRBJ1-4, with D maybe TRBD1 (5 bases). The CDR3 is 15 residues long. CDR1 and CDR2 from the germline V gene are MGHRA and YSYEKL. Trimming removed 4 bases at V and 2 bases at J, with 11 bases between. The CDR3 bases are TGCGCCAGCAGCCTTGAGGGGAGGACTAATGAAAAACTGTTTTTT. This encodes CASSLEGRTNEKLFF.

The CDR3 sequence is CASIATGGLGTEAFF. The DNA for the CDR3 is TGTGCCAGTATCGCGACAGGGGGGCTCGGCACTGAAGCTTTCTTT. The chain couples TRBV19 to TRBJ1-1; 9 bases agree with TRBD1. The germline V gene has CDR1 LNHDA and CDR2 SQIVND (reference sequence). J lost 4 bases, V lost 7 bases, and 10 bases had no gene match. CDR3 length equals 15 residues. Full variable domain (outside the CDR3, taken from reference TRBV19 and TRBJ1-1): DGGITQSPKYLFRKEGQNVTLSCEQNLNHDAMYWYRQDPGQGLRLIYYSQIVNDFQKGDIAEGYSVSREKKESFPLTVTSAQKNPTAFYLCASIATGGLGTEAFFGQGTRLTVV.